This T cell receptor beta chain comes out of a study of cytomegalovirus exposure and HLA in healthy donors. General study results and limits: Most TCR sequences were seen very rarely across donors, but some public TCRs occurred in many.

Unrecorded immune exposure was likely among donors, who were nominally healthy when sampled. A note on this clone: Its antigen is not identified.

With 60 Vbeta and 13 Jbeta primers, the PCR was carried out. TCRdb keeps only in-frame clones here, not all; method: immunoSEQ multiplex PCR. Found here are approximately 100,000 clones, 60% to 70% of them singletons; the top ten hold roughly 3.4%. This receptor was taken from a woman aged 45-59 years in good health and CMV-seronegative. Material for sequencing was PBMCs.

The DNA of the CDR3 is TGCGCCAGCAGCCAGTCCGGGACAGGGGATGGCACAGATACGCAGTATTTT. Its translation is CASSQSGTGDGTDTQYF. The chain couples TRBV4-1 to TRBJ2-3; 10 bases align to TRBD1. Trimming removed 3 bases from V and 1 base from J; junction bases left unmatched: 7. The CDR3 totals 17 residues. Per germline, CDR1 MGHRA and CDR2 YSYEKL.